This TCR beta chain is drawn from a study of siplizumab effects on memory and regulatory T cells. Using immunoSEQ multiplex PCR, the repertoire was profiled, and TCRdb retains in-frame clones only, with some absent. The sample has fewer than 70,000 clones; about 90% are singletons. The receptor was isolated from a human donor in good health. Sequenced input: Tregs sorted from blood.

CDR3 in DNA: TGTGCCAGCAGCTGGGGGAACAGGGCCACTAACTATGGCTACACCTTC. This translates into CASSWGNRATNYGYTF. The rearrangement joins TRBV5-4 to TRBJ1-2, with D perhaps TRBD1 (6 bases). The V end lost 3 bases, the J end lost 0 bases, and 15 bases lay between the germline ends. The CDR3 covers 16 residues. Germline loops: CDR1 SGHNT, CDR2 YYREEE (reference sequence).